This T cell receptor (beta chain) is drawn from a study of cytomegalovirus exposure and HLA in healthy donors (dated by TCRdb to about 2017). For the wider study: A later analysis indicated that the 100 to 150 validation repertoires were generated on the platform also employed for the 600 to 750 repertoires of the first cohort. The study aimed to test whether cataloging public T cell receptors could reveal signatures of past pathogen exposure. To predict cytomegalovirus infection status, the study combined high-throughput TCR immunosequencing, statistical association of individual TCRs with disease status, and machine learning. A separate validation cohort of more than 100 different subjects was used in addition to the roughly 700-subject first cohort.

The table lists this clone with a few counts. The clone's antigen remains unknown. There are no base qualities to consult, and no much larger clone falls within one base. Based on the germline V gene, the CDR1 and CDR2 sequences are MGHRA and YSYEKL. From its cysteine to its phenylalanine, the CDR3 spans 10 amino acids. Only CDR3 DNA is held: 30 bases, read in frame from base 1. V is pared back by 5 bases and J by 6 bases, with 3 bases lying between the germline termini. The method behind the library was the immunoSEQ multiplex PCR assay. For the original study's pipeline: A statistical classification framework was developed to diagnose cytomegalovirus status using the catalog of TCR beta chain sequences. TCRdb obtained this table from immuneACCESS and retained in-frame rearrangements with V and J assigned. These tables miss some clones; where compared with another copy, unresolved V genes account for less than half of the shortfall, and the remainder is unexplained. The DNA was the basis for D and trimming; V, J and clone size are from that table. The sample profile shows 250,000 to 400,000 clones; 75% to 90% of them were found once. The ten largest clones represent more than 0.9% of the sample.

What the study reported, not specific to this receptor: Cytomegalovirus status was reported to be diagnosed by the classifier with high specificity and sensitivity in both the original and validation cohorts. Across donors, most TCR sequences were observed very rarely, whereas some public TCRs were present in many individuals. The study gave a list of about 170 TCR beta chains associated with cytomegalovirus. A later analysis lacked HLA typing for the validation cohort, so it scored co-occurrence in that cohort across all 120 or so repertoires. The authors suggested that the approach could potentially be extended to other disease states and immunological phenotypes. In vitro tests confirmed that three of the cytomegalovirus-associated TCR beta chains recognize cytomegalovirus antigens. Of the cluster scores, approximately 94% were above 0 in a later analysis, which found that TCRs clustered in the first cohort also tended to co-occur in the 120 validation repertoires.

Separate from the roughly 630-subject first cohort, the validation cohort of 95 to 150 subjects was the group to which the donors belonged. This receptor was taken from a woman in her twenties or thirties in good health and CMV-seropositive. The chain is encoded by TRBV4-1 joined to TRBJ2-3; too little of a D gene remains to name it. The sequenced sample was PBMCs. The sequenced DNA is TGCGCCAGCAGCTTCGATACGCAGTATTTT. It codes for CASSFDTQYF.